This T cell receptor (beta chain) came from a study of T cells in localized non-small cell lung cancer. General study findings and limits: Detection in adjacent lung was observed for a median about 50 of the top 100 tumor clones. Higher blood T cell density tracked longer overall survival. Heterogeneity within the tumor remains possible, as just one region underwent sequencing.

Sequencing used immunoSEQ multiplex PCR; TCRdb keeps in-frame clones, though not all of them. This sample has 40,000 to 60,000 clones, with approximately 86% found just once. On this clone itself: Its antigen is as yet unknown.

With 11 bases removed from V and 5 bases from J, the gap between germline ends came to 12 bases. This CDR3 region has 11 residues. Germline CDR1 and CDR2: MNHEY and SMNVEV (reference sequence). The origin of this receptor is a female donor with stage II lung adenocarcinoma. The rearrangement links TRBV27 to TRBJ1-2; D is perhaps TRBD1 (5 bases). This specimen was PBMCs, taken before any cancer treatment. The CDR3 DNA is TGTGCCTGCGGGGGGGAATATGGCTACACCTTC. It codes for CACGGEYGYTF.